The text below deals with one T cell receptor beta chain. Its antigen remains unidentified. Per germline, CDR1 SGHVS and CDR2 FNYEAQ. Trimming took 4 bases from V and 0 from J, leaving 16 bases between them. This CDR3 region has 17 residues. PCR employed 60 Vbeta and 13 Jbeta primers. The repertoire was sequenced with immunoSEQ multiplex PCR; TCRdb's copy has only in-frame clones and lacks some. This sample has fewer than 150,000 clones, with more than 70% found just once. The data stem from a study of cytomegalovirus exposure and HLA in healthy donors. Donors were nominally healthy when sampled, though unrecorded immune exposures were likely. Points from the study as a whole: Among TCR beta chains, those listed as cytomegalovirus-associated numbered over 150. Previously analyzed data showed that most TCR beta V segments were productive at a frequency of about 87% or about 30%.

The sequenced material came from PBMCs. The TCR sequence derives from a woman in her 30s in good health and CMV-seropositive. The chain carries TRBV7-6 and TRBJ1-3, with a weak D call TRBD1 (6 bases). The chain's CDR3 is CASSSEGVSFSGNTIYF. The DNA for the CDR3 is TGTGCCAGCAGCTCTGAGGGGGTCTCCTTCTCTGGAAACACCATATATTTT.